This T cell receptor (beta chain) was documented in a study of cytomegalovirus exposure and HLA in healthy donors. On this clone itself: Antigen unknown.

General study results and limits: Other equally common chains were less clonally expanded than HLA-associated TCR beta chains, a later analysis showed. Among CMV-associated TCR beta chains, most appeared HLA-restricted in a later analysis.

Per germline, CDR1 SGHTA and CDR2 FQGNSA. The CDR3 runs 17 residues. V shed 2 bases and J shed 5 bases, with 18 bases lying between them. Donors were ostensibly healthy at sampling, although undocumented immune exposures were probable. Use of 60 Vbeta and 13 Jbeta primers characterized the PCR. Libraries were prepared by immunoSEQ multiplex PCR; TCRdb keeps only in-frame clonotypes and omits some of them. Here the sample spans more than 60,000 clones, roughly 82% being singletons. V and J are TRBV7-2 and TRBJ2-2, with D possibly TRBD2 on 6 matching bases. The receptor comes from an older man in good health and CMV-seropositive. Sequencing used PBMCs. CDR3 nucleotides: TGTGCCAGCAGCTTAAAGGGGACTCGAAGAGGGACCGGGGAGCTGTTTTTT. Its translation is CASSLKGTRRGTGELFF.